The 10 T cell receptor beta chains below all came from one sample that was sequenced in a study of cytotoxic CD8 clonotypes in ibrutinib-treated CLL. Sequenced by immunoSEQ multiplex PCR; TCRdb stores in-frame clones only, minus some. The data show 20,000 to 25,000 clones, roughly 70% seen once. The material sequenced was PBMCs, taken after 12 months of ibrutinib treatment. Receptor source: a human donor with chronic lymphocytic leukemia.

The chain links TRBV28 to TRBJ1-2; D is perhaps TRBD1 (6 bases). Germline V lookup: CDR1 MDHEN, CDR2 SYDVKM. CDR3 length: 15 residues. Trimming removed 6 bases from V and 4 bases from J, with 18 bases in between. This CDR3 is CASSPRGARGYGYTF. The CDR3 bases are TGTGCCAGCAGCCCGAGGGGGGCAAGGGGCTATGGCTACACCTTC.

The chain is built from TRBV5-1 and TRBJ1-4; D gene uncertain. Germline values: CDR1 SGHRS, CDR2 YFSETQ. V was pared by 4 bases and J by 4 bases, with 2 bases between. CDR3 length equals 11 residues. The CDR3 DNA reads TGCGCCAGCAGCCTTAATGAAAAACTGTTTTTT. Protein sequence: CASSLNEKLFF.

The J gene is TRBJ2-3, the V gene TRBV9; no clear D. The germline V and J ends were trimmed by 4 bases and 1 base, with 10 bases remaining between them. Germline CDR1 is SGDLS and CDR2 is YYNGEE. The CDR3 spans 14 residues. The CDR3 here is CASSPARGTDTQYF. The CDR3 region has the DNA TGTGCCAGCAGCCCCGCCCGGGGCACAGATACGCAGTATTTT.

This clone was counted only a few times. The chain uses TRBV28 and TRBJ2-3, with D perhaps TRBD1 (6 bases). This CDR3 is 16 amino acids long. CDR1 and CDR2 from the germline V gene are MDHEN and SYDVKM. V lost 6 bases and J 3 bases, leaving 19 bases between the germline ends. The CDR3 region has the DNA TGTGCCAGCAGCCCCGGGTGGGGCCAGGGGACAGATACGCAGTATTTT. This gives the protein CASSPGWGQGTDTQYF.

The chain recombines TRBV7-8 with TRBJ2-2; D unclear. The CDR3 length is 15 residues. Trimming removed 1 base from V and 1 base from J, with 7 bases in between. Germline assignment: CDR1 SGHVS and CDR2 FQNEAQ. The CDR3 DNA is TGTGCCAGCAGCTTAGTACTACAGAACACCGGGGAGCTGTTTTTT. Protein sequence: CASSLVLQNTGELFF. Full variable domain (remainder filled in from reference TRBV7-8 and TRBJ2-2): GAGVSQSPRYKVAKRGQDVALRCDPISGHVSLFWYQQALGQGPEFLTYFQNEAQLDKSGLPSDRFFAERPEGSVSTLKIQRTQQEDSAVYLCASSLVLQNTGELFFGEGSRLTVL.

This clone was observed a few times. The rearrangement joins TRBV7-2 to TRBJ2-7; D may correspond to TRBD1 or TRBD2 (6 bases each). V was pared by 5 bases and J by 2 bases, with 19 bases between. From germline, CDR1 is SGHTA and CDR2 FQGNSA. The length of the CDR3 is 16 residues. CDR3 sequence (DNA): TGTGCCAGCAGCCTCCTTCCTGGGGGGCGCACCTACGAGCAGTACTTC. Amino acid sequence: CASSLLPGGRTYEQYF.

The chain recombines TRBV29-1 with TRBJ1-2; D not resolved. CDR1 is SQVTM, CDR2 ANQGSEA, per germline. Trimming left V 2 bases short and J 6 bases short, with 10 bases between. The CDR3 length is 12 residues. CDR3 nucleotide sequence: TGCAGCGTTGAACAACCCCCTAATGGCTACACCTTC. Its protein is CSVEQPPNGYTF.

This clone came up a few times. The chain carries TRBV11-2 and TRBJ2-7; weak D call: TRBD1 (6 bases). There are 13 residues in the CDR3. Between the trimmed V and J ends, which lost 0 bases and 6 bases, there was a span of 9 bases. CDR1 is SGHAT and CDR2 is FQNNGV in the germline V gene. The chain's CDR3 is CASSLDPGVEQYF. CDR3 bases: TGTGCCAGCAGCTTAGATCCAGGGGTCGAGCAGTACTTC.

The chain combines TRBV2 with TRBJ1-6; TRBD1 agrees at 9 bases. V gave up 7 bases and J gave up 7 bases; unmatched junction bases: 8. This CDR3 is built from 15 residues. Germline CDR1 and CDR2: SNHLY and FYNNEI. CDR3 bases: TGTGCCAGCATTCAACAGGGGGCCGGGAATTCACCCCTCCACTTT. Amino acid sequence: CASIQQGAGNSPLHF.

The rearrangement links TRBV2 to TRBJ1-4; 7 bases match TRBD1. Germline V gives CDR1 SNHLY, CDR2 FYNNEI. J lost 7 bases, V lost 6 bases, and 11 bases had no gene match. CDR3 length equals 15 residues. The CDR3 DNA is TGTGCCAGCAGCCGGAACAGGGGATCTACTGAAAAACTGTTTTTT. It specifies CASSRNRGSTEKLFF.